Below, 16 T cell receptor beta chains from the same sample are listed, as sequenced in a study of cytomegalovirus exposure and HLA in healthy donors. The primer mix had 60 Vbeta and 13 Jbeta primers. Measured with immunoSEQ multiplex PCR; TCRdb has only the in-frame clones, and not every one. The data hold 200,000 to 250,000 clones, with roughly 80% observed a single time. The specimen sequenced was PBMCs. The receptors shown here come from a middle-aged man in good health and CMV-seronegative.

V usage is TRBV7-9 and J usage is TRBJ2-1, with D unresolved. Trimming shortened V by 5 bases and J by 5 bases, and 19 bases separated the two germline ends. The CDR3 runs 16 residues. CDR1 is SEHNR, CDR2 FQNEAQ, per germline (reference sequence). CDR3 amino acids: CASSARGLFLDNEQFF. In nucleotides, the CDR3 is TGTGCCAGCAGCGCCCGAGGATTATTTTTGGACAATGAGCAGTTCTTC.

This chain connects TRBV2 to TRBJ1-2; the match to TRBD1 covers 8 bases. The V segment lost 8 bases and the J segment 4 bases; nucleotides outside the gene matches: 3. Germline V gene data show CDR1 as SNHLY and CDR2 as FYNNEI. This CDR3 comprises 12 residues. The CDR3: CASGQGSYGYTF. The CDR3 DNA sequence: TGTGCCAGCGGACAGGGAAGCTATGGCTACACCTTC.

This sequence joins TRBV19 and TRBJ1-1; 7 positions agree with TRBD1. The CDR3 totals 14 residues. The germline V gene has CDR1 LNHDA and CDR2 SQIVND (reference sequence). V lost 0 bases, J lost 8 bases, and 6 bases stayed unmatched. CDR3 coding DNA: TGTGCCAGTAGTATAGATTCAGGGACAGACGAAGCTTTCTTT. This gives the protein CASSIDSGTDEAFF.

The gene calls are TRBV7-3 and TRBJ2-3; 9 positions match TRBD2. J was trimmed by 4 bases and V by 3 bases; bases with no gene match: 5. The germline gives CDR1 SGHTA, CDR2 FQGTGA. The CDR3 extends over 15 amino acids. In DNA, the CDR3 is TGTGCCAGCAGCTTGGGTAGCGGGAGAGCAGATACGCAGTATTTT. Amino acid sequence: CASSLGSGRADTQYF.

The chain links TRBV5-4 to TRBJ2-1, with 10 bases fitting TRBD2. CDR1 is SGHNT and CDR2 is YYREEE in the germline V gene (reference sequence). V shed 0 bases, J shed 2 bases, and the junction held 2 bases outside the gene matches. This CDR3 comprises 16 residues. The CDR3 region is CASSLGTSGTYNEQFF. As DNA, the CDR3 is TGTGCCAGCAGCTTGGGAACTAGCGGGACCTACAATGAGCAGTTCTTC.

The chain is built from TRBV5-1 and TRBJ2-7; a weak D match, TRBD1 (5 bases). In germline, CDR1 is SGHRS, CDR2 YFSETQ. The V end lost 0 bases, the J end lost 6 bases, and 13 bases lay between the germline ends. CDR3 length equals 14 residues. CDR3 coding DNA: TGCGCCAGCAGCTTGGGACAGATACAAACCGAGCAGTACTTC. Its protein product is CASSLGQIQTEQYF.

The chain carries TRBV5-1 and TRBJ1-2; 7 nucleotides agree with TRBD1. The trim removed 6 bases at V and 2 bases at J, leaving 10 bases unmatched. Germline-derived CDR1 and CDR2 are SGHRS and YFSETQ. The CDR3 totals 15 residues. The CDR3 loop reads CASTQETGRNYGYTF. CDR3 nucleotides: TGCGCCAGCACCCAAGAGACAGGGAGGAACTATGGCTACACCTTC.

This clone was detected only once. The gene calls are TRBV5-4 and TRBJ1-1; weak D call: TRBD1 (5 bases). V was shortened by 0 bases and J by 4 bases, with 10 bases between the two germline ends. Germline V gene data show CDR1 as SGHNT and CDR2 as YYREEE (reference sequence). This CDR3 comprises 14 residues. The CDR3 reads CASSLGPGGTEAFF. The CDR3 DNA reads TGTGCCAGCAGCTTGGGACCCGGGGGCACTGAAGCTTTCTTT. The variable domain in full, with the rest retrieved from reference TRBV5-4 and TRBJ1-1, is ETGVTQSPTHLIKTRGQQVTLRCSSQSGHNTVSWYQQALGQGPQFIFQYYREEENGRGNFPPRFSGLQFPNYSSELNVNALELDDSALYLCASSLGPGGTEAFFGQGTRLTVV.

The genes are TRBV5-1 and TRBJ2-2, with 9 bases matching TRBD2. V lost 0 bases, J lost 7 bases, and 4 bases stayed unmatched. Germline V CDR1 and CDR2: SGHRS, YFSETQ. The CDR3 spans 15 residues. In nucleotides, the CDR3 is TGCGCCAGCAGCTTGGACCCGCGGGGGGGCGGGGAGCTGTTTTTT. This codes for CASSLDPRGGGELFF.

This clone occurred a few times. This chain connects TRBV4-1 to TRBJ2-7; D call uncertain. Looked up from germline, CDR1 is MGHRA and CDR2 is YSYEKL. This CDR3 comprises 14 residues. The V and J ends lost 0 bases and 6 bases respectively, with 12 bases between them. The CDR3, as DNA: TGCGCCAGCAGCCAAGAGCCCTCGATGGCCGAGCAGTACTTC. As protein: CASSQEPSMAEQYF.

The chain uses TRBV6-5 and TRBJ2-7, with D possibly matching TRBD2 (5 bases). This CDR3 region has 14 residues. CDR1 is MNHEY, CDR2 SVGAGI, per germline. The V gene lost 2 bases and the J gene lost 3 bases, with 11 bases spanning the gap. This CDR3 is CASSYGGRIYEQYF. In nucleotides, the CDR3 is TGTGCCAGCAGTTACGGAGGACGGATCTACGAGCAGTACTTC.

Note on this clone: This sample also contains other DNA sequences that code for the same CDR3. The rearrangement joins TRBV7-2 to TRBJ1-1; possible D gene TRBD1, 5 bases. The CDR3 covers 13 residues. Germline V gives CDR1 SGHTA, CDR2 FQGNSA. V was cut by 3 bases and J by 4 bases, with 9 bases left in between. The CDR3 sequence is CASSLGGGTEAFF. CDR3 nucleotide sequence: TGTGCCAGCAGCTTGGGGGGGGGCACTGAAGCTTTCTTT.

The gene calls are TRBV6-1 and TRBJ1-5; the D gene is possibly TRBD1 (6 bases). V shed 8 bases and J shed 4 bases, with 15 bases lying between them. The CDR3 is 14 amino acids. Germline-derived CDR1 and CDR2 are MNHNS and SASEGT. CDR3 in amino acids: CASQIGGQNQPQHF. CDR3 coding DNA: TGTGCCAGCCAAATAGGAGGACAGAATCAGCCCCAGCATTTT.

The CDR3 sequence: CASSPTNTGELFF. CDR3 coding DNA: TGCGCCAGCAGCCCCACGAACACCGGGGAGCTGTTTTTT. The V call is TRBV4-3, the J call TRBJ2-2, with D uncertain. Trimming removed 4 bases from V and 0 bases from J, with 3 bases in between. The CDR3 length is 13 residues. CDR1 is LGHNA and CDR2 is YSLEER in the germline V gene.

V and J are TRBV4-3 and TRBJ2-1; 10 bases align to TRBD1. This CDR3 is built from 17 residues. Per germline, CDR1 LGHNA and CDR2 YSLEER. V gave up 1 base and J gave up 7 bases; unmatched junction bases: 10. CDR3 nucleotide sequence: TGCGCCAGCAGCCAAGCCCCACACCGGGACAGGGGTAATGAGCAGTTCTTC. It encodes CASSQAPHRDRGNEQFF.

The genes are TRBV7-7 and TRBJ2-5, with D possibly TRBD1 on 6 matching bases. The germline V gene has CDR1 SSHAT and CDR2 FNYEAQ (reference sequence). There are 13 residues in the CDR3. Between the trimmed V and J ends, which lost 3 bases and 4 bases, there was a span of 9 bases. CDR3 bases: TGTGCCAGCAGCTTGGACAGTGGAGAGACCCAGTACTTC. Translating it yields CASSLDSGETQYF.